Listed below are T cell receptor beta chains from one sample, sequenced in a study of T cells after yellow fever vaccination. TCRdb itself ran the 5' RACE reads through MiXCR, one entry per CDR3 protein. The table shows approximately 31,000 distinct CDR3 sequences, with about 10% occurring only once. The sequencing here drew on PBMCs, either bulk or a sorted T-cell subset (CD4+, CD8+, memory, or dextramer-sorted; not recorded which), taken roughly 15 days after the first yellow fever vaccination. These receptor sequences come from a man aged 18 to 29 who received the YFV17D yellow fever vaccine. CDR3s include the opening cysteine and the closing phenylalanine or tryptophan. A D gene is named only where the DNA matches it firmly. The size entry is marked missing in some rows and otherwise reads once, few, many or a size class.

TRBD1	TRBV7-2	13	many	TRBJ2-7	CASSPGTGYEQYF	TGTGCCAGCAGCCCCGGGACAGGGTACGAGCAGTACTTC
TRBD1	TRBV12-3/TRBV12-4	14	many	TRBJ2-1	CASRTDRGWNEQFF	TGTGCCAGCAGGACAGACAGGGGATGGAATGAGCAGTTCTTC
-	TRBV20-1	12	many	TRBJ1-5	CSASTVNQPQHF	TGCAGTGCTAGCACCGTGAATCAGCCCCAGCATTTT
-	TRBV7-8	16	many	TRBJ1-3	CASSLGIPSSGNTIYF	TGTGCCAGCAGCTTAGGTATTCCCAGCTCTGGAAACACCATATATTTT
-	TRBV5-6	17	-	TRBJ2-3	CASSFLSWGPLGDTQYF	TGTGCCAGCAGCTTCCTTAGCTGGGGGCCTCTAGGAGATACGCAGTATTTT
-	TRBV3-1	15	many	TRBJ1-1	CASSQARSFVNEAFF	TGTGCCAGCAGCCAAGCCCGGTCCTTCGTTAATGAAGCTTTCTTT
TRBD2	TRBV10-3	18	many	TRBJ2-1	CAIRSGTSGGSSYNEQFF	TGTGCCATCAGGTCCGGGACTAGCGGGGGAAGCTCCTACAATGAGCAGTTCTTC
-	TRBV7-2	14	many	TRBJ1-2	CASSSRDPNYGYTF	TGTGCCAGCAGCTCCCGGGATCCTAACTATGGCTACACCTTC
-	TRBV5-1	13	many	TRBJ1-2	CASSLSPEAGYTF	TGCGCCAGCAGCTTATCCCCCGAAGCCGGCTACACCTTC
-	TRBV7-6	12	few	TRBJ2-5	CASSLSGETQYF	TGTGCCAGCAGCTTATCTGGCGAGACCCAGTACTTC
-	TRBV20-1	17	few	TRBJ2-1	CCARDPSRSSTYNEQFF	TGCTGTGCTAGAGATCCATCAAGGTCTAGCACCTACAATGAGCAGTTCTTC
-	TRBV5-6	14	many	TRBJ2-1	CASSSYRERNEQFF	TGTGCCAGCAGCTCATACAGGGAAAGGAATGAGCAGTTCTTC
TRBD1	TRBV18	16	many	TRBJ2-1	CASSPRPGTGGNEQFF	TGTGCCAGCTCACCCCGACCCGGGACAGGGGGCAATGAGCAGTTCTTC
-	TRBV7-2	15	many	TRBJ1-4	CASSPNSGRDEKLFF	TGTGCCAGCAGCCCCAATTCCGGGAGGGACGAAAAACTGTTTTTT
-	TRBV5-1	15	many	TRBJ2-3	CASSSLTSLGDTQYF	TGCGCCAGCAGCTCACTGACTAGTTTGGGAGATACGCAGTATTTT
-	TRBV25-1	12	many	TRBJ1-2	CASGFGTSGYTF	TGTGCCAGCGGATTTGGGACGAGTGGCTACACCTTC
-	TRBV7-8	16	many	TRBJ2-5	CASSLVAGANQETQYF	TGTGCCAGCAGCCTTGTGGCAGGGGCAAACCAAGAGACCCAGTACTTC
TRBD1	TRBV10-3	15	many	TRBJ1-5	CAISENRGRNQPQHF	TGTGCCATCAGTGAGAACAGGGGACGCAATCAGCCCCAGCATTTT
-	TRBV20-1	14	many	TRBJ2-4	CSARDPLAKNIQYF	TGCAGTGCTAGAGATCCCCTAGCCAAAAACATTCAGTACTTC
TRBD1	TRBV30	15	few	TRBJ1-4	CAWGKGTGFNEKLFF	TGTGCCTGGGGGAAAGGGACAGGGTTTAATGAAAAACTGTTTTTT